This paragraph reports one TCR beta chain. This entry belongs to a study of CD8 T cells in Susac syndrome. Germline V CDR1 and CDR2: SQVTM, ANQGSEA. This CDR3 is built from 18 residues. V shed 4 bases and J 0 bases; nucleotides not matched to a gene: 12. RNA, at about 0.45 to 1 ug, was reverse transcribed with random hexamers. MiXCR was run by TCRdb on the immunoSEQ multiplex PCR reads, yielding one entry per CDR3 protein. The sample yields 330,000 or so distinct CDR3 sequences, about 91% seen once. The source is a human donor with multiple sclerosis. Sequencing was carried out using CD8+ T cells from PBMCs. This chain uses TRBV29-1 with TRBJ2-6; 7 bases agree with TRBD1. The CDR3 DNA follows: TGCAGCGTTGGGCCCACCGGGACAGAACCCTCTGGGGCCAACGTCCTGACTTTC. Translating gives CSVGPTGTEPSGANVLTF.